The clone carrying this T cell receptor beta chain was counted at least ten times. These data come from a study of regulatory T cells in long-lasting Graves disease. Sample time point: newly diagnosed GD, antithyroid drugs for less than 3 months. PBMC RNA was the source of the TCR library. Arm-PCR with iRepertoire HTBI primers amplified the CDR3 regions for these TCR beta libraries. Authors' processing steps: Samples jointly harbored roughly 62 TRBV and some 13 TRBJ segments. TCRdb re-called the multiplex PCR reads through MiXCR, storing one row per CDR3 protein. These V and J calls originate from TCRdb's pipeline instead of the authors' own analysis. The profile shows approximately 230,000 distinct CDR3 sequences, about 17% of them singletons. The sequencing here drew on peripheral blood mononuclear cells (PBMCs), taken at new diagnosis, from a patient treated with antithyroid drugs. The receptor comes from a female donor with Graves disease.

The CDR3 region is CASSGHLTSYNEQFF. The CDR3 nucleotides read TGTGCCAGCAGTGGACACTTAACCTCCTACAATGAGCAGTTCTTC. The rearrangement links TRBV2 to TRBJ2-1, with D unresolved. The CDR3 spans 15 residues. V was clipped by 4 bases and J by 0 bases, with 10 bases between them. The V gene's germline CDR1 is SNHLY and CDR2 FYNNEI.